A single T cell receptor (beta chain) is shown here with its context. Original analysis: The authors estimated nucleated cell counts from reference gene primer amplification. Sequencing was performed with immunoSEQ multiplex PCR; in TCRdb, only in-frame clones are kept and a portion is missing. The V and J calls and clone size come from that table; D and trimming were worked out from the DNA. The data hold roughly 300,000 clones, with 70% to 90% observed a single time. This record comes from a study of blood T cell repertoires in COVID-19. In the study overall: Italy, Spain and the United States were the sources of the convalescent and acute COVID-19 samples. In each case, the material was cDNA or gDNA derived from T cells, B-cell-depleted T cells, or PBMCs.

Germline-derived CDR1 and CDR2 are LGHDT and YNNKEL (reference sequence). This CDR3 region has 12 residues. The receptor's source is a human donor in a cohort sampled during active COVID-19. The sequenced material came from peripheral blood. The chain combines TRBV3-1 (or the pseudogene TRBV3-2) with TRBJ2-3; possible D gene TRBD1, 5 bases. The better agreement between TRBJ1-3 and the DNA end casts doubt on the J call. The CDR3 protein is CASSLGRGAIYF. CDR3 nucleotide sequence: TGTGCCAGCAGCCTCGGGCGGGGGGCCATATATTTT.